Below, 5 T cell receptor beta chains from the same sample are listed, as sequenced in a study of T cell responses to AZD1222 COVID-19 vaccine (dated by TCRdb to about 2021). Library construction relied on the immunoSEQ multiplex PCR assay. TCRdb stores this immuneACCESS table with in-frame sequences only. Part of the clones is absent; in the studies checked, under half of the shortfall reflects unresolved V genes, and no reason is known for the rest. In all, the sample holds tens of thousands of clones, and 90% to 95% of those were seen once. The ten largest make up about 5.2% of the sample. Per the publication, the time point label means: baseline before first vaccination. The sample was peripheral blood, taken on day 0 of AZD1222 vaccination. The receptor set was obtained from an adult in good health.

V is TRBV28 and J is TRBJ2-3, with D unresolved. Germline CDR1 reads MDHEN; CDR2 reads SYDVKM. V was clipped by 2 bases and J by 1 base, with 4 bases between them. The CDR3 totals 13 residues. DNA of the CDR3: TGTGCCAGCAGTTTACAGGGCACAGATACGCAGTATTTT. Translating gives CASSLQGTDTQYF.

Regarding this clone: Other DNA sequences in the same sample also yield this CDR3. The chain joins TRBV30 to TRBJ1-5; 7 bases are a match to TRBD1. Germline V CDR1 and CDR2: GTSNPN, SVGIG (reference sequence). Losses at the gene ends were 0 bases for V and 1 base for J; bases not matched to a gene: 3. The length of the CDR3 is 15 residues. The CDR3 is CAWSVGQTSNQPQHF. The CDR3 DNA reads TGTGCCTGGAGTGTGGGACAGACGAGCAATCAGCCCCAGCATTTT.

The chain links TRBV5-1 to TRBJ2-5, with 8 bases that match TRBD1. The germline V gene has CDR1 SGHRS and CDR2 YFSETQ. V shed 2 bases, J shed 5 bases, and the junction held 8 bases outside the gene matches. The CDR3 spans 15 residues. CDR3 bases: TGCGCCAGCAGCTTAGAGACAGGGGATGGTGAGACCCAGTACTTC. This sequence encodes CASSLETGDGETQYF.

The chain has TRBV19 and TRBJ2-6; TRBD2 matches 14 bases. The CDR3 runs 19 residues. CDR1 and CDR2 (germline): LNHDA, SQIVND (reference sequence). Trimming at V came to 5 bases and at J to 0 bases, leaving 6 bases not matched to a gene. The CDR3 reads CASSPGLAGGLSGANVLTF. The CDR3 DNA is TGTGCCAGTAGTCCCGGACTAGCGGGGGGTCTCTCTGGGGCCAACGTCCTGACTTTC.

V usage is TRBV3-1 (or the pseudogene TRBV3-2) and J usage is TRBJ2-7, with TRBD1 as a possible D gene (5 bases). The CDR3 totals 13 residues. Trimming took 1 base from V and 2 from J, leaving 6 bases between them. Germline V CDR1 and CDR2: LGHDT, YNNKEL (reference sequence). CDR3 in DNA: TGTGCCAGCAGCCAAGGACAGACCTACGAGCAGTACTTC. Its translation is CASSQGQTYEQYF.